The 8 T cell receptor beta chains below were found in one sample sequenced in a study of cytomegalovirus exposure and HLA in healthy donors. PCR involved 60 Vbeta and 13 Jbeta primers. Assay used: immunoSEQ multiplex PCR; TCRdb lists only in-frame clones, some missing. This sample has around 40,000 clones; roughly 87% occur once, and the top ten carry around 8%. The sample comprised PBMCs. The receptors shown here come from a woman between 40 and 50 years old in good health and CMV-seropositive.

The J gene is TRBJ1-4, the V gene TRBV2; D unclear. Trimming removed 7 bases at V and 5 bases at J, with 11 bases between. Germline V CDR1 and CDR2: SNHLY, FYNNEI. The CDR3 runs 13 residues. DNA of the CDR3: TGTGCCAGCACCAGGACTGAGAATGAAAAACTGTTTTTT. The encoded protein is CASTRTENEKLFF.

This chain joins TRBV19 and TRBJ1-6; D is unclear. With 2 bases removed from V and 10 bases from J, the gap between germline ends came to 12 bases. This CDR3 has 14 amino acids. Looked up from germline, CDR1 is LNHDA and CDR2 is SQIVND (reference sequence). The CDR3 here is CASSIPGSSSPLHF. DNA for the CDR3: TGTGCCAGTAGTATACCTGGGAGCAGCTCACCCCTCCACTTT.

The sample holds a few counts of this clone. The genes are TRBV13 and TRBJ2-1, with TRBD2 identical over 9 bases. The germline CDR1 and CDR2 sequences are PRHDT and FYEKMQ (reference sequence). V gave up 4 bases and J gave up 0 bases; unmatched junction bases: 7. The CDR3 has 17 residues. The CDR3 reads CASSWRREGSSYNEQFF. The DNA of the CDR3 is TGTGCCAGCAGCTGGAGGCGGGAGGGGAGCTCCTACAATGAGCAGTTCTTC. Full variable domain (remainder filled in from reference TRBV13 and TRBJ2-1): AAGVIQSPRHLIKEKRETATLKCYPIPRHDTVYWYQQGPGQDPQFLISFYEKMQSDKGSIPDRFSAQQFSDYHSELNMSSLELGDSALYFCASSWRREGSSYNEQFFGPGTRLTVL.

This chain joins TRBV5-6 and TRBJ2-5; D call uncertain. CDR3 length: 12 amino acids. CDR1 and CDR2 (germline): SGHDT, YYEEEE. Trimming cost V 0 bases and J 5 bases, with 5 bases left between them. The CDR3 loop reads CASSLGRETQYF. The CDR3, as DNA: TGTGCCAGCAGCTTGGGTCGGGAGACCCAGTACTTC.

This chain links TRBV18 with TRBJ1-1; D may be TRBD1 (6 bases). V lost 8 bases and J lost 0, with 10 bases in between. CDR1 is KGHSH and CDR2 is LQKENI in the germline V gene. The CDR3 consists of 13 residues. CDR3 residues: CASERTVNTEAFF. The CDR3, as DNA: TGTGCCAGCGAACGGACAGTGAACACTGAAGCTTTCTTT.

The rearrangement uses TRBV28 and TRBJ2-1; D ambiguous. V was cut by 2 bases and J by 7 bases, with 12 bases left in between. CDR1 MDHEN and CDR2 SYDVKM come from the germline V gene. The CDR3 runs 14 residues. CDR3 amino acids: CASSLVASGNEQFF. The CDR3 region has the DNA TGTGCCAGCAGTTTAGTAGCTTCGGGTAATGAGCAGTTCTTC.

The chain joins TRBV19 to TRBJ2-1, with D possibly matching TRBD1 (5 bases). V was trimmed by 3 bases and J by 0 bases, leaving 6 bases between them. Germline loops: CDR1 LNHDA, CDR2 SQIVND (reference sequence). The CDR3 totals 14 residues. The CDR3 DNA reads TGTGCCAGTAGTATTGGGGCCTCCTACAATGAGCAGTTCTTC. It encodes CASSIGASYNEQFF. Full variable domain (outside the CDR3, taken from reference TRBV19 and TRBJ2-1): DGGITQSPKYLFRKEGQNVTLSCEQNLNHDAMYWYRQDPGQGLRLIYYSQIVNDFQKGDIAEGYSVSREKKESFPLTVTSAQKNPTAFYLCASSIGASYNEQFFGPGTRLTVL.

This CDR3 is CASSSQGAASGQLLEQFF. The CDR3 coding sequence is TGTGCCAGCAGTTCACAGGGGGCGGCTAGCGGGCAACTATTAGAGCAGTTCTTC. The chain recombines TRBV28 with TRBJ2-1; D possibly corresponds to TRBD1 (9 bases). Germline CDR1 is MDHEN and CDR2 is SYDVKM. The V gene lost 4 bases and the J gene lost 10 bases, with 29 bases spanning the gap. The length of the CDR3 is 18 residues.